Listed here are 16 T cell receptor beta chains from one sample, sequenced in a study of shared clonotypes between healthy human individuals. Sequencing used immunoSEQ multiplex PCR; TCRdb keeps in-frame clones, though not all of them. The sample has fewer than 850,000 clones, roughly 87% seen once. The material sequenced was memory CD8+ T cells from PBMCs. Subset denoted: CD45RO+ cells pooled with CCR7-negative TemRA cells. These receptors all come from a man younger than 35 in good health. Some clones in this sample may be carry-over from other donors' samples.

The rearrangement uses TRBV5-4 and TRBJ2-7; 10 bases match TRBD2. This CDR3 has 16 residues. The ends lost 4 bases at V and 2 bases at J; junction bases unmatched: 9. The germline gives CDR1 SGHNT, CDR2 YYREEE (reference sequence). DNA of the CDR3: TGTGCCAGCAGCCAAGAGGGGAGCGGGAGGGCCTACGAGCAGTACTTC. Protein: CASSQEGSGRAYEQYF.

This clone was seen a handful of times. The chain links TRBV28 to TRBJ1-1; no clear D gene. V gave up 5 bases and J gave up 0 bases, with 13 bases separating them. Germline assignment: CDR1 MDHEN and CDR2 SYDVKM. The CDR3 totals 15 residues. CDR3 nucleotide sequence: TGTGCCAGCAGTCCCCGAGGCGTTCTGAACACTGAAGCTTTCTTT. Protein sequence: CASSPRGVLNTEAFF.

The chain combines TRBV14 with TRBJ1-1; D not resolved. Between the trimmed V and J ends, which lost 0 bases and 1 base, there was a span of 9 bases. Germline V gives CDR1 SGHDN, CDR2 FVKESK. This CDR3 spans 15 amino acids. Here the CDR3 DNA reads TGTGCCAGCAGCCAAGATTGGGGTACGAACACTGAAGCTTTCTTT. Translated: CASSQDWGTNTEAFF.

The chain is built from TRBV18 and TRBJ2-7; 7 bases line up with TRBD1. With 4 bases clipped from V and 5 bases from J, the junction kept 11 bases outside the gene matches. The CDR3 extends over 15 amino acids. In germline, CDR1 is KGHSH, CDR2 LQKENI. Here the CDR3 reads CASSLPEDRIHEQYF. CDR3 in DNA: TGTGCCAGCTCACTTCCCGAGGACAGGATCCACGAGCAGTACTTC.

CDR3 sequence (DNA): TGTGCCAGCAGCCCCTCGTCCCAGGGTGAGACCGGGGAGCTGTTTTTT. Protein sequence: CASSPSSQGETGELFF. This rearrangement joins TRBV13 to TRBJ2-2, with D maybe TRBD1 (5 bases). Germline lookup yields CDR1 PRHDT and CDR2 FYEKMQ (reference sequence). The V end lost 5 bases, the J end lost 5 bases, and 18 bases lay between the germline ends. The CDR3 contains 16 residues.

The rearrangement links TRBV27 to TRBJ2-7; the D is unclear. Per the germline V gene, CDR1 is MNHEY and CDR2 is SMNVEV (reference sequence). The CDR3 runs to 12 residues. V dropped 1 base and J dropped 7 bases, with 8 bases sitting between them. CDR3 bases: TGTGCCAGCAGTTTATATAAAGGGGAGCAGTACTTC. Protein: CASSLYKGEQYF.

The J gene is TRBJ2-1, the V gene TRBV5-1, with a tentative D call TRBD2 (6 bases). Germline-derived CDR1 and CDR2 are SGHRS and YFSETQ. The CDR3 spans 15 residues. The V end was cut by 5 bases, the J end by 0 bases, with 12 bases between. The CDR3 region is CASRRDLSSYNEQFF. Here the CDR3 DNA reads TGCGCCAGCAGACGGGACTTGAGCTCCTACAATGAGCAGTTCTTC.

Comment on this clone: The sample has other DNA sequences that encode this CDR3 too. The chain links TRBV2 to TRBJ1-4; the D gene is possibly TRBD1 (6 bases). This CDR3 contains 15 residues. With 1 base removed from V and 7 bases from J, the gap between germline ends came to 13 bases. Germline V gives CDR1 SNHLY, CDR2 FYNNEI. CDR3 bases: TGTGCCAGCAGTGAAGGGGGGCATGGAGGTGAAAAACTGTTTTTT. This translates into CASSEGGHGGEKLFF.

In its sample, this clone was seen once. The chain carries TRBV23-1 and TRBJ2-7; D not resolved. TRBV23-1 is annotated as an ORF whose role is uncertain. Trimming left V 8 bases short and J 2 bases short, with 16 bases between. The CDR3 runs 14 residues. The DNA for the CDR3 is TGCGCCAGCCCCCCGGGCAGGAGCCCCTACGAGCAGTACTTC. Amino acids: CASPPGRSPYEQYF.

This sequence joins TRBV6-5 and TRBJ1-1; 8 positions agree with TRBD1. The CDR3 is made up of 15 amino acids. CDR1 and CDR2 (germline): MNHEY, SVGAGI. J gave up 3 bases and V 6 bases, and 9 bases lay outside the gene matches. The chain's CDR3 is CASRPTGEGYTEAFF. The CDR3 nucleotides read TGTGCCAGCAGACCGACAGGGGAAGGGTACACTGAAGCTTTCTTT.

The chain links TRBV7-8 to TRBJ1-1; 9 bases align to TRBD1. This CDR3 has 13 amino acids. V dropped 1 base and J dropped 6; count of bases not matched to a gene: 0. Germline V gene lookup returns CDR1 SGHVS and CDR2 FQNEAQ. In DNA form, the CDR3 reads TGTGCCAGCAGCTTAGGACAGGGGGCTGAAGCTTTCTTT. This encodes CASSLGQGAEAFF.

The chain links TRBV6-5 to TRBJ2-1; D not certain. Trimming left V 1 base short and J 6 bases short, with 10 bases between. The CDR3 is 14 residues long. From germline, CDR1 is MNHEY and CDR2 SVGAGI. The CDR3 sequence: CASSYFRSSNEQFF. In DNA form, the CDR3 reads TGTGCCAGCAGTTACTTCCGATCCAGCAATGAGCAGTTCTTC.

The chain links TRBV7-2 to TRBJ2-2, with 7 positions matching TRBD2. J gave up 0 bases and V 0 bases, and 7 bases lay outside the gene matches. This CDR3 region has 18 residues. Germline V gene lookup returns CDR1 SGHTA and CDR2 FQGNSA. The CDR3 DNA follows: TGTGCCAGCAGCTTAGCGTGGGGGACTACCTCGAACACCGGGGAGCTGTTTTTT. It specifies CASSLAWGTTSNTGELFF.

The V call is TRBV4-3, the J call TRBJ2-7; D might be TRBD1 (6 bases). Looked up from germline, CDR1 is LGHNA and CDR2 is YSLEER. CDR3 length: 17 amino acids. Between the trimmed V and J ends, which lost 4 bases and 5 bases, there was a span of 24 bases. The CDR3 coding sequence is TGCGCCAGCAGCCCGCTCCCCGGGACAACAGAGGTCCACGAGCAGTACTTC. Translation: CASSPLPGTTEVHEQYF.

DNA for the CDR3: TGTGCCAGCAGCTACGGGGACAGCCTTCGGAATGAGCAGTTCTTC. It translates to CASSYGDSLRNEQFF. V is TRBV28 and J is TRBJ2-1; 7 bases match TRBD1. The V and J ends lost 6 bases and 7 bases, in that order; junction bases with no gene match: 12. CDR1 and CDR2 from the germline V gene are MDHEN and SYDVKM. The CDR3 consists of 15 residues.

The chain is built from TRBV6-6 and TRBJ1-3; D is uncertain. The CDR3 is 12 residues long. Trimming removed 7 bases from V and 7 bases from J, with 11 bases in between. Germline values: CDR1 MNHNY, CDR2 SVGAGI (reference sequence). CDR3 in amino acids: CASTPLGNTIYF. DNA of the CDR3: TGTGCCAGCACCCCTCTAGGGAACACCATATATTTT.